These 24 T cell receptor beta chains originate from one sample sequenced in a study of OX40 agonist ivuxolimab in advanced cancers. Sequencing used immunoSEQ multiplex PCR; TCRdb keeps in-frame clones, though not all of them. The data contain tens of thousands of clones, 70% to 90% of them singletons. The specimen was CD4+ or CD8+ T cells sorted from blood, collected in a trial of the OX40 agonist ivuxolimab. These TCRs come from an adult with an advanced solid tumor such as melanoma, head and neck, liver or kidney cancer.

The chain uses TRBV14 and TRBJ1-6; D may be TRBD1 (5 bases). Germline V lookup: CDR1 SGHDN, CDR2 FVKESK. The V gene lost 3 bases and the J gene lost 0 bases, with 15 bases spanning the gap. The CDR3 has 18 residues. The DNA of the CDR3 is TGTGCCAGCAGCCACGGGACGGCAAGGGGCTCCTATAATTCACCCCTCCACTTT. Translating gives CASSHGTARGSYNSPLHF.

Comments on this clone: Lacking the conserved final phenylalanine or tryptophan, this CDR3 likely reflects a read error. The genes are TRBV6-1 and TRBJ1-6; possibly TRBD1 for D (6 bases). CDR1 is MNHNS, CDR2 SASEGT, per germline. CDR3 size: 16 residues. V was cut by 3 bases and J by 6 bases, with 15 bases left in between. Written as DNA, the CDR3 is TGTGCCAGCAGTGATGGGGGGCACTTTGGTAATTCACCCCTCCACCCT. It encodes CASSDGGHFGNSPLHP.

This chain joins TRBV11-2 and TRBJ2-5; TRBD1 agrees at 7 bases. The J call may be incorrect, as the DNA end agrees better with TRBJ2-7. Germline assignment: CDR1 SGHAT and CDR2 FQNNGV. The CDR3 runs 14 residues. The CDR3 sequence is CASSPRAGGYEQYF. CDR3 in DNA: TGTGCCAGCAGTCCGAGGGCAGGGGGCTACGAGCAGTACTTC.

CDR3 sequence reads: CASSPQTLDTEAFF. The CDR3 DNA is TGTGCCAGCAGCCCCCAGACCCTAGACACTGAAGCTTTCTTT. This rearrangement joins TRBV7-6 to TRBJ1-1, with D unclear. Germline loops: CDR1 SGHVS, CDR2 FNYEAQ. V lost 5 bases and J lost 3, with 13 bases in between. This CDR3 comprises 14 residues.

V is TRBV6-6 and J is TRBJ1-2; D gene ambiguous. Between the trimmed V and J ends, which lost 6 bases and 4 bases, there was a span of 15 bases. The length of the CDR3 is 14 residues. The germline gives CDR1 MNHNY, CDR2 SVGAGI (reference sequence). This CDR3 is CASSPVSLSYGYTF. The CDR3, as DNA: TGTGCCAGCAGCCCCGTCAGCCTGAGCTATGGCTACACCTTC.

This clone appeared once. The chain employs TRBV18 and TRBJ2-1; D unclear. Trimming pared 1 base from V and 3 bases from J, leaving 10 bases between. The CDR3 is made up of 15 amino acids. Germline V gene data show CDR1 as KGHSH and CDR2 as LQKENI. CDR3: CASSPLSELYNEQFF. The DNA of the CDR3 is TGTGCCAGCTCACCACTGTCGGAGCTCTACAATGAGCAGTTCTTC.

This chain uses TRBV28 with TRBJ1-3; 9 bases map to TRBD1. V shed 5 bases and J 7 bases; nucleotides not matched to a gene: 6. CDR3 length equals 14 residues. Germline CDR1 MDHEN, CDR2 SYDVKM. CDR3 in DNA: TGTGCCAGCAGTGGGACAGGGAGTTGGAACACCATATATTTT. It specifies CASSGTGSWNTIYF. The variable domain in full, with the rest retrieved from reference TRBV28 and TRBJ1-3, is DVKVTQSSRYLVKRTGEKVFLECVQDMDHENMFWYRQDPGLGLRLIYFSYDVKMKEKGDIPEGYSVSREKKERFSLILESASTNQTSMYLCASSGTGSWNTIYFGEGSWLTVV.

The chain joins TRBV27 to TRBJ2-2; unclear D gene. V dropped 5 bases and J dropped 0 bases, with 4 bases sitting between them. Per germline, CDR1 MNHEY and CDR2 SMNVEV (reference sequence). This CDR3 has 13 residues. The CDR3 DNA follows: TGTGCCAGCAGTGCCACGAACACCGGGGAGCTGTTTTTT. It is translated as CASSATNTGELFF.

The sample holds a few counts of this clone. CDR3 sequence reads: CASRDLGGTEAFF. DNA of the CDR3: TGTGCCAGCAGGGACCTAGGCGGCACTGAAGCTTTCTTT. The V gene is TRBV9, the J gene TRBJ1-1; unclear D gene. This CDR3 contains 13 residues. The V and J ends lost 5 bases and 4 bases respectively, with 12 bases between them. Germline CDR1 SGDLS, CDR2 YYNGEE. The whole variable domain, remainder taken from reference TRBV9 and TRBJ1-1, is DSGVTQTPKHLITATGQRVTLRCSPRSGDLSVYWYQQSLDQGLQFLIQYYNGEERAKGNILERFSAQQFPDLHSELNLSSLELGDSALYFCASRDLGGTEAFFGQGTRLTVV.

As concerns this clone: This CDR3 fails to terminate in the conserved phenylalanine or tryptophan, so it likely reflects a read error. The J gene is TRBJ1-6, the V gene TRBV5-8; possibly TRBD1 for D (5 bases). Germline V gives CDR1 SGHTS, CDR2 YDEGEE. Between the trimmed V and J ends, which lost 4 bases and 7 bases, there was a span of 12 bases. The CDR3 totals 14 residues. CDR3 coding DNA: TGTGCCAGCAGCGCTAGACAGAGCAATTCACCCCTCCACCTT. Protein product: CASSARQSNSPLHL.

The chain carries TRBV7-3 and TRBJ2-1; no clear D. Germline V gene lookup returns CDR1 SGHTA and CDR2 FQGTGA. The length of the CDR3 is 16 residues. V lost 4 bases and J lost 0, with 13 bases in between. This CDR3 is CASSSTTVSSYNEQFF. The CDR3 DNA sequence: TGTGCCAGCAGCTCCACGACCGTAAGCTCCTACAATGAGCAGTTCTTC.

This rearrangement joins TRBV2 to TRBJ2-3; D is perhaps TRBD2 (6 bases). This CDR3 is built from 14 residues. Trimming took 7 bases from V and 2 from J, leaving 13 bases between them. Germline V lookup: CDR1 SNHLY, CDR2 FYNNEI. CDR3 in amino acids: CASKERGFTDTQYF. CDR3 DNA: TGTGCCAGCAAAGAACGGGGGTTCACAGATACGCAGTATTTT. Full variable domain (remainder filled in from reference TRBV2 and TRBJ2-3): EPEVTQTPSHQVTQMGQEVILRCVPISNHLYFYWYRQILGQKVEFLVSFYNNEISEKSEIFDDQFSVERPDGSNFTLKIRSTKLEDSAMYFCASKERGFTDTQYFGPGTRLTVL.

J is TRBJ1-1 and V is TRBV19, with a possible D match to TRBD1 (6 bases). CDR3 size: 15 residues. CDR1 and CDR2 from the germline V gene are LNHDA and SQIVND (reference sequence). Trimming stripped 3 bases from V and 1 base from J, with 12 bases between. The CDR3 loop reads CASSMVGAENTEAFF. CDR3 bases: TGTGCCAGTAGTATGGTGGGGGCTGAGAACACTGAAGCTTTCTTT.

Note on this clone: Other nucleotide sequences in the sample specify the same CDR3. The rearrangement links TRBV10-3 to TRBJ2-6, with D maybe TRBD1 (5 bases). CDR3 length: 14 residues. CDR1 and CDR2 from the germline V gene are ENHRY and SYGVKD. Trimming cost V 6 bases and J 0 bases, with 6 bases left between them. In DNA, the CDR3 is TGTGCCATCAGCGACAGCTCTGGGGCCAACGTCCTGACTTTC. Residues: CAISDSSGANVLTF.

This chain uses TRBV5-1 with TRBJ1-4, with 7 bases aligning to TRBD1. V dropped 4 bases and J dropped 4; count of bases not matched to a gene: 4. In germline, CDR1 is SGHRS, CDR2 YFSETQ. The CDR3 contains 14 residues. CDR3 DNA: TGCGCCAGCAGCCGGGGACAGAGTAATGAAAAACTGTTTTTT. Translated: CASSRGQSNEKLFF.

This clone was counted between two and nine times. The chain employs TRBV28 and TRBJ1-2, with TRBD1 identical over 7 bases. The CDR3 contains 12 residues. CDR1 is MDHEN and CDR2 is SYDVKM in the germline V gene. V lost 7 bases to trimming and J lost 10 bases; unmatched junction nucleotides: 9. CDR3 region: CASTRGGQLYTF. DNA of the CDR3: TGTGCCAGCACAAGGGGGGGACAGCTCTACACCTTC.

This CDR3 reads CASRGTGGSTQYF. The CDR3 DNA sequence: TGTGCCAGCAGAGGGACAGGGGGCAGTACGCAGTATTTT. The gene calls are TRBV2 and TRBJ2-3; 12 bases agree with TRBD1. The CDR3 totals 13 residues. CDR1 SNHLY and CDR2 FYNNEI come from the germline V gene. V lost 6 bases and J lost 8; bases outside the gene matches: 3.

This clone appeared once. The chain is built from TRBV18 and TRBJ2-3, with D maybe TRBD2 (5 bases). The CDR3 extends over 13 amino acids. The germline V gene has CDR1 KGHSH and CDR2 LQKENI. V gave up 5 bases and J gave up 4 bases, with 10 bases separating them. The CDR3 bases are TGTGCCAGCTCAGCGGGTGAGGCAGATACGCAGTATTTT. It specifies CASSAGEADTQYF.

The chain recombines TRBV5-8 with TRBJ1-5; no firm D call. This CDR3 contains 18 residues. Looked up from germline, CDR1 is SGHTS and CDR2 is YDEGEE. Trimming stripped 4 bases from V and 2 bases from J, with 22 bases between. CDR3 amino acids: CASSAPPDVPAGNQPQHF. As DNA, the CDR3 is TGTGCCAGCAGCGCACCCCCTGATGTCCCCGCGGGCAATCAGCCCCAGCATTTT.

The V gene is TRBV5-4, the J gene TRBJ2-5; 9 bases agree with TRBD1. The germline V gene encodes CDR1 SGHNT and CDR2 YYREEE (reference sequence). The CDR3 totals 16 residues. The junction had 7 bases not matched to a gene; V was cut back by 3 bases and J by 1 base. CDR3 coding DNA: TGTGCCAGCAGCTCAGGCCCACAGGGGGCCCAAGAGACCCAGTACTTC. It encodes CASSSGPQGAQETQYF.

This chain connects TRBV27 to TRBJ1-2; weak D call: TRBD1 (6 bases). The CDR3 has 14 residues. V lost 8 bases to trimming and J lost 1 base, with 14 bases between them. From germline, CDR1 is MNHEY and CDR2 SMNVEV (reference sequence). The CDR3 nucleotides are TGTGCCAGCCGGTGGACAGCCGATAACTATGGCTACACCTTC. It yields the protein CASRWTADNYGYTF.

The J gene is TRBJ1-1, the V gene TRBV6-6; TRBD1 is a possible D gene (5 bases). Germline V gene data show CDR1 as MNHNY and CDR2 as SVGAGI (reference sequence). This CDR3 has 13 amino acids. The V gene lost 0 bases and the J gene lost 8 bases, with 10 bases spanning the gap. The CDR3 coding sequence is TGTGCCAGCAGTTACTCGAGGGCAGGGGAAGCTTTCTTT. Translation: CASSYSRAGEAFF.

This sequence joins TRBV27 and TRBJ1-5; a possible D gene is TRBD1 (5 bases). Germline V gene data show CDR1 as MNHEY and CDR2 as SMNVEV (reference sequence). The CDR3 has 15 amino acids. V was cut by 7 bases and J by 5 bases, with 18 bases left in between. CDR3 DNA: TGTGCCAGCACCCCCGGGACTTTGGCATATCAGCCCCAGCATTTT. Amino acid sequence: CASTPGTLAYQPQHF.

The V call is TRBV5-1, the J call TRBJ2-2; tentatively, D is TRBD1 (5 bases). V was clipped by 2 bases and J by 4 bases, with 9 bases between them. Germline V gives CDR1 SGHRS, CDR2 YFSETQ. The CDR3 covers 14 residues. The CDR3, as DNA: TGCGCCAGCAGCTTTGACAGAACCACCGGGGAGCTGTTTTTT. It codes for CASSFDRTTGELFF.